This T cell receptor beta chain appears in the sequencing data of a study of blood T cell repertoires in COVID-19. Study in general: Samples representing acute and convalescent COVID-19 were sourced from the United States, Italy and Spain.

The repertoire was sequenced with immunoSEQ multiplex PCR; TCRdb's copy has only in-frame clones and lacks some. The sample includes about 400,000 clones, roughly 90% of them seen just once. The CDR3 has 15 residues. Per the germline V gene, CDR1 is KGHSH and CDR2 is LQKENI. V lost 5 bases to trimming and J lost 2 bases; unmatched junction nucleotides: 4. Sequenced sample: PBMCs or T cells enriched from blood (not recorded which). V and J are TRBV18 and TRBJ2-4, with TRBD1 matching 9 bases. This TCR was recovered from a woman aged 40 to 50 with acute COVID-19. The CDR3 here is CASSDRGGSKNIQYF. CDR3 DNA: TGTGCCAGCTCAGACAGGGGGGGTTCCAAAAACATTCAGTACTTC.